The rows below give T cell receptor beta chains drawn from one sample of a study of Graves' ophthalmopathy and Graves' hyperthyroidism. One entry per CDR3 protein, called by TCRdb with MiXCR from the multiplex PCR reads. The sample lists around 1,200,000 distinct CDR3 sequences, 35% to 40% occurring once. Sequences were obtained from peripheral blood or thyroid tissue (not recorded which). These receptors all stem from an adult man with Graves' hyperthyroidism. The CDR3 runs from the conserved cysteine through the conserved F or W. D genes are given only for firm matches. Expanded clones get a size class; other rows say once, few or many, or leave the size out.

V,size,D,J,DNA,CDR3
TRBV19,.,.,TRBJ1-5,TGTGCCACCACAACGGAGGTAACTCAGCCCCAGCATTTT,CATTTEVTQPQHF
TRBV7-8,many,.,TRBJ2-7,TGTGCCAGCAACCTCCGGGGGAACGACGAGCAGTACTTC,CASNLRGNDEQYF
TRBV7-2,.,TRBD1,TRBJ1-4,TGTGCCAACAGCTTCTATATTGTCGGGACAGCCAGCGAAAAACTGTTTTTT,CANSFYIVGTASEKLFF
TRBV9,.,.,TRBJ2-7,TGTGCCAGCAGCCCCGGGGGCTACTCTGGAGGGAAGTACGAGCAGTACTTC,CASSPGGYSGGKYEQYF
TRBV7-2,many,TRBD1,TRBJ1-6,TGTGCCAGCAGCTTACCAGGGACAGGCTCCTATAATTCACCCCTCCACTTT,CASSLPGTGSYNSPLHF
TRBV20-1,.,TRBD1,TRBJ1-1,TGCAGTGCCCCTCGACAGGGAATGGACACTGAAGCTTTCTTT,CSAPRQGMDTEAFF
TRBV19,.,.,TRBJ1-5,TGTGCCAGTAGCCCCTCAGAGGTTGCGGCACGGAATCGCAATCAGCCCCAGCATTTT,CASSPSEVAARNRNQPQHF
TRBV7-9,few,TRBD1,TRBJ1-1,TGTGCCAGCAGCTTAGCGCTCGGGGACAGGGGGGGGACTGAAGCTTTCTTT,CASSLALGDRGGTEAFF
TRBV29-1,.,.,TRBJ2-7,TGCAGCGTCCGGGACGGAGGCTCCTACGAGCAGTACTTC,CSVRDGGSYEQYF
TRBV7-8,many,TRBD1,TRBJ1-6,TGTGCCAGCAGCCCAGGACAGGGAGGGAATTCACCCCTCCACTTT,CASSPGQGGNSPLHF
TRBV3-1,.,.,TRBJ2-5,TGTGCCAGCAGCCAAGGGCGACAGTACCAAGAGACCCAGTACTTC,CASSQGRQYQETQYF
TRBV5-1,.,TRBD2,TRBJ2-7,TGCGCCAGCAGCTTGTTTGTGGGGGCTAGCGGGAGCGACGAGCAGTACTTC,CASSLFVGASGSDEQYF
TRBV4-2,.,TRBD2,TRBJ2-2,TGTGCCAGCAGCCAAGATCCTAAAACCTGGGGGGGCACCGGGGAGCTGTTTTTT,CASSQDPKTWGGTGELFF
TRBV9,.,.,TRBJ1-1,TGTGCCAGCAGCTTCGGACTCTACACTGAAGCTTTCTTT,CASSFGLYTEAFF
TRBV12-3/TRBV12-4,few,.,TRBJ1-4,TGTGCCAGCACCCCGGGACACAGTAATGAAAAACTGTTTTTT,CASTPGHSNEKLFF
TRBV7-6,many,.,TRBJ2-7,TGTGCCAGCAGCTTAGGGTCACGTGGGGAGCAGTACTTC,CASSLGSRGEQYF
TRBV11-2,once,.,TRBJ2-6,TGTGCCAGCAGCTTGGGGTCTCGGGGTTCCAACGTCCTGACTTTC,CASSLGSRGSNVLTF
TRBV29-1,once,.,TRBJ1-1,TGCAGCGTTGATCTGCGGGAGGTTACTGAAGCTTTCTTT,CSVDLREVTEAFF
TRBV10-3,.,.,TRBJ1-5,TGTGCCAGCAGTTCCGGGACGTTGGGCAATCAGCCCCAGCATTTT,CASSSGTLGNQPQHF
TRBV10-3,.,TRBD1,TRBJ1-6,TGTGCCACCGCGCCGGGACAGGGAGATTCACCCCTCCACTTT,CATAPGQGDSPLHF
TRBV10-2,few,TRBD2,TRBJ2-7,TGCGCCAGCAGTGTGGGAGGGATGGGTGTCTACGAGCAGTACTTC,CASSVGGMGVYEQYF
TRBV4-3,.,.,TRBJ2-2,TGCGCCAGCAGCCAACGCTACAACCCGAACACCGGGGAGCTGTTTTTT,CASSQRYNPNTGELFF
TRBV30,few,TRBD1,TRBJ2-7,TGTGCCTGGGACAGGGAATCACACGAGCAGTACTTC,CAWDRESHEQYF
TRBV2,many,.,TRBJ1-2,TGTGCCAGCAGTGAATTGTCGGGGCAGGGCTTAGGAAAGTTGGGCTACACCTTC,CASSELSGQGLGKLGYTF
TRBV2,.,TRBD1,TRBJ1-1,TGTGCCAGCGTTGTAAAGGGGGCAGGGAACACTGAAGCTTTCTTT,CASVVKGAGNTEAFF
TRBV28,few,.,TRBJ1-2,TGTGCCAGCAGTTTACCGGCGGAGGGTGGCTACACCTTC,CASSLPAEGGYTF
TRBV14,.,.,TRBJ2-2,TGTGCCAGCAGGCTCAGGGACACCGGGGAGCTGTTTTTT,CASRLRDTGELFF
TRBV6-5,.,TRBD1,TRBJ1-5,TGTGCCAGCGCAAAGGCACCGACAGGGTGGGATCAGCCCCAGCATTTT,CASAKAPTGWDQPQHF
TRBV20-1,many,.,TRBJ2-5,TGCAGTGCTAGAGGGGGGCGACGGGGTTCTTTAGAGACCCAGTACTTC,CSARGGRRGSLETQYF
TRBV7-8,.,.,TRBJ1-4,TGTGCCAGCATCGAGGGACGGAATGAAAAACTGTTTTTT,CASIEGRNEKLFF
TRBV24-1,many,.,TRBJ2-6,TGTGCCACCTCGGACAGAACTGGCTCTGGGGCCAACGTCCTGACTTTC,CATSDRTGSGANVLTF
TRBV6-5,.,.,TRBJ1-6,TGTGCCAGCAGCCTCGATCGGACTGACTATAATTCACCCCTCCACTTT,CASSLDRTDYNSPLHF
TRBV6-2/TRBV6-3,.,.,TRBJ2-6,TGTGCCAGCAGACAGGGCCGGGTACTCTCTGGGGCCAACGTCCTGACTTTC,CASRQGRVLSGANVLTF
TRBV2,many,.,TRBJ2-7,TGTGCCAACGATAAAGACAGGGGAGGGGTTGCGAGCGAGCAGTACTTC,CANDKDRGGVASEQYF
TRBV4-3,few,.,TRBJ1-1,TGCGCCAGCAGCCACCTAGGGGGGTACACTGAAGCTTTCTTT,CASSHLGGYTEAFF
TRBV29-1,.,.,TRBJ2-7,TGCAGCGTTGATAGGAAGGGCATCCACTACGAGCAGTACTTC,CSVDRKGIHYEQYF
TRBV19,.,.,TRBJ2-7,TGTGCCAGTAGTCCGAGGAGTATCACCTACGAGCAGTACTTC,CASSPRSITYEQYF
TRBV24-1,many,.,TRBJ2-6,TGTGCCACCAGTGTCGCCGACGGGGCCAACGTCCTGACTTTC,CATSVADGANVLTF
TRBV29-1,.,.,TRBJ2-5,TGCAGTGCTGGGGCAGGGGGCGCGGGAGAAGAGACCCAGTACTTC,CSAGAGGAGEETQYF
TRBV11-2,many,TRBD2,TRBJ2-6,TGTGCCAGCAGCTTGGCGGGGGGGGACAGCTATAGCTCTGGGGCCAACGTCCTGACTTTC,CASSLAGGDSYSSGANVLTF
TRBV29-1,.,.,TRBJ2-5,TGCAGCGCCCTACTCCAGGGGAGGGAGACCCAGTACTTC,CSALLQGRETQYF
TRBV20-1,.,.,TRBJ1-5,TGCAGTGCTAGGTGGGAGGGCCGAGATGAGACCCAGCATTTT,CSARWEGRDETQHF
TRBV7-9,.,.,TRBJ2-3,TGTGCCAGCAGCTTAGACGGGGGTCGGACAGATACGCAGTATTTT,CASSLDGGRTDTQYF
TRBV30,few,TRBD1,TRBJ2-6,TGTGCCTGGTCGACAGGGGCTGGGGCCAACGTCCTGACTTTC,CAWSTGAGANVLTF
TRBV10-3,many,.,TRBJ2-7,TGTGCCATCTACGGCGGGACTGGCGAGCAGTACTTC,CAIYGGTGEQYF
TRBV2,many,.,TRBJ1-5,TGTGCCAGCAGCGAGACAAGAAACTATCAGCCCCAGCATTTT,CASSETRNYQPQHF
TRBV28,few,.,TRBJ1-2,TGTGCCAGCAGTTTAATCCAGACCCCCTACACCTTC,CASSLIQTPYTF
TRBV29-1,few,TRBD1,TRBJ1-2,TGCAGCGTTGAGGAGACAGGGGATGGCTACACCTTC,CSVEETGDGYTF
TRBV6-5,.,.,TRBJ1-1,TGTGCCAGCAGTTATCAAGGTGGTACAGCTGAAGCTTTCTTT,CASSYQGGTAEAFF
TRBV19,many,.,TRBJ2-6,TGTGCCAGTAGAGGGATTTCCGGGGCCAACGTCCTGACTTTC,CASRGISGANVLTF
TRBV12-3/TRBV12-4,many,.,TRBJ1-3,TGTGCCAGCCCCATCGGGAACACCATATATTTT,CASPIGNTIYF